This is a list of T cell receptor beta chains from one sample in a study of early T cells in non-severe SARS-CoV-2 infection. TCRdb re-called the 5' RACE reads through MiXCR, storing one row per CDR3 protein. The sample holds 55,000 to 70,000 distinct CDR3 sequences, about 9.1% seen once. The sequenced sample consisted of whole blood. The origin of the receptors is an adult who was a healthcare worker with PCR-confirmed SARS-CoV-2 infection or an uninfected control (not recorded which). The CDR3 runs from the conserved cysteine through the conserved F or W. The D gene is left open where the match is weak. Clone size is given for some rows only: seen once, a few or many times, or a class if the clone is expanded.

j_call d_call clone_size v_call cdr3_nt cdr3_aa
TRBJ2-1 . few TRBV4-2 TGTGCCAGCAGCCAAGTGTCTAGTAACGATGAGCAGTTCTTC CASSQVSSNDEQFF
TRBJ1-1 . many TRBV12-3/TRBV12-4 TGTGCCAGCAGTTCAAGGGGGATGAACACTGAAGCTTTCTTT CASSSRGMNTEAFF
TRBJ2-1 . . TRBV11-2 TGTGCCAGCAACTTAGCCCATGAGCAGTTCTTC CASNLAHEQFF
TRBJ2-3 . few TRBV10-3 TGTGCCATCATGAGGGCAGAAACTTCTAGCACAGATACGCAGTATTTT CAIMRAETSSTDTQYF
TRBJ2-2 . few TRBV12-3/TRBV12-4 TGTGCCAGCAGCCTGATCGCGGGCGGGGAGCTGTTTTTT CASSLIAGGELFF
TRBJ2-2 . many TRBV9 TGTGCCAGCAGCGCCGGGACACCCGCGAACACCGGGGAGCTGTTTTTT CASSAGTPANTGELFF
TRBJ2-3 . many TRBV2 TGTGCCAGCAGTGTTGCGGGGTGGGATACGCAGTATTTT CASSVAGWDTQYF
TRBJ2-1 TRBD1 many TRBV7-3 TGTGCCAGCAGCTGGGGACAGGGCGAATACAATGAGCAGTTCTTC CASSWGQGEYNEQFF
TRBJ2-7 TRBD1 . TRBV20-1 TGCAGTGCTAGGAACGACAGGGGTCTTGAGCAGTACTTC CSARNDRGLEQYF
TRBJ2-7 . many TRBV4-3 TGCGCCAGCAGCCCGGCTTCAGTTTCCAACGAGCAGTACTTC CASSPASVSNEQYF
TRBJ2-6 . many TRBV18 TGTGCCAGCTCACCGACCTACAGGGCGACGGCCAACGTCCTGACTTTC CASSPTYRATANVLTF
TRBJ2-6 . few TRBV10-2 TGCGCCAGCAGTGAGTCGGGGGGCGAAATTCCGACCTTAGGGGCCAACGTCCTGACTTTC CASSESGGEIPTLGANVLTF
TRBJ2-2 TRBD1 . TRBV7-2 TGTGCCAGCAGCACCCGACAGGGTGGGGTCGGGGAGCTGTTTTTT CASSTRQGGVGELFF
TRBJ2-7 . few TRBV9 TGTGCCAGCAGCGCAACAGGGTCCAGCGGAGCTACCGAGCAGTACTTC CASSATGSSGATEQYF
TRBJ2-4 . few TRBV11-2 TGTGCCAGCAGCTTAGATGATCAGGCAGTCCCAAACCACAAAAACATTCAGTACTTC CASSLDDQAVPNHKNIQYF
TRBJ2-1 . . TRBV5-8 TGTGCCAGCAGCTTAAGTAGGGTCCATGAGCAGTTCTTC CASSLSRVHEQFF
TRBJ2-5 . many TRBV7-9 TGTGCCAGCAGCCTAATAGTGGGGATAGCCCAAGAGACCCAGTACTTC CASSLIVGIAQETQYF
TRBJ2-2 . many TRBV9 TGTGCCAGTTCCCGTACGGGGACCTACACCGGGGAGCTGTTTTTT CASSRTGTYTGELFF
TRBJ2-7 . few TRBV29-1 TGCAGCGCCAGGACCGAAGCCTACGAGCAGTACTTC CSARTEAYEQYF
TRBJ1-5 . few TRBV29-1 TGCAGCGTTAAGGGACCGTATAGCAATCAGCCCCAGCATTTT CSVKGPYSNQPQHF